This T cell receptor beta chain was documented in a study of T cell changes during pregnancy in multiple sclerosis. The assay was immunoSEQ multiplex PCR, and TCRdb's table has in-frame clones only and misses some. The table lists approximately 85,000 clones, approximately 94% of them singletons. As to this clone: A junction boundary mismatches the germline segment, possibly from a read error.

This sample comprised peripheral blood, obtained in the third trimester of pregnancy. This TCR came from a female donor with multiple sclerosis, enrolled in a pregnancy study.

This CDR3 reads CASSGQGDEQFF. For the CDR3, the DNA is TGTGCTAGCAGTGGGCAGGGGGATGAGCAGTTCTTC. The V gene is TRBV7-7, the J gene TRBJ2-1; 7 bases map to TRBD1. The germline V gene has CDR1 SSHAT and CDR2 FNYEAQ (reference sequence). This CDR3 comprises 12 residues.